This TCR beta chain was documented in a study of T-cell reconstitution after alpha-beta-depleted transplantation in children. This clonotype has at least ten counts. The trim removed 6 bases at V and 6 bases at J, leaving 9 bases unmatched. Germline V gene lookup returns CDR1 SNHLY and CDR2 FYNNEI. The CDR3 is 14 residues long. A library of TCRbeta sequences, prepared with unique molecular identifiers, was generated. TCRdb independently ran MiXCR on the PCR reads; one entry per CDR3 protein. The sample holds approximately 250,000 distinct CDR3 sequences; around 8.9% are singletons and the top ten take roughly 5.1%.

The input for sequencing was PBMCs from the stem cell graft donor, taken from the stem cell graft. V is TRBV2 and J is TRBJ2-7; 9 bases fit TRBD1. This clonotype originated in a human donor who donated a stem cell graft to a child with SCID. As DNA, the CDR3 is TGTGCCAGCAGCCTGGAGGACAGGGGAACCGAGCAGTACTTC. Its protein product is CASSLEDRGTEQYF.